What follows are 4 T cell receptor beta chains derived from one specimen sequenced in a study of OX40 agonist ivuxolimab in advanced cancers. Libraries were prepared by immunoSEQ multiplex PCR; TCRdb keeps only in-frame clonotypes and omits some of them. This sample has more than 45,000 clones, with around 83% found just once. The material was CD4+ or CD8+ T cells sorted from blood, obtained in a trial of the OX40 agonist ivuxolimab. The receptors stem from an adult with an advanced solid tumor such as melanoma, head and neck, liver or kidney cancer.

The J gene is TRBJ2-2, the V gene TRBV27; D uncertain. V shed 4 bases and J shed 4 bases, with 10 bases lying between them. The CDR3 totals 14 residues. The germline gives CDR1 MNHEY, CDR2 SMNVEV (reference sequence). The CDR3 bases are TGTGCCAGCAGTTCCCCGCCCCCCACCGGGGAGCTGTTTTTT. Translating it yields CASSSPPPTGELFF.

The chain uses TRBV18 and TRBJ1-1, with 7 bases lining up with TRBD1. The CDR3 runs 15 residues. Trimming removed 3 bases from V and 1 base from J; junction bases left unmatched: 5. Germline loops: CDR1 KGHSH, CDR2 LQKENI. CDR3 sequence: CASSPIGTENTEAFF. In DNA, the CDR3 is TGTGCCAGCTCACCTATTGGGACAGAGAACACTGAAGCTTTCTTT.

The chain couples TRBV30 to TRBJ1-4; D unresolved. From germline, CDR1 is GTSNPN and CDR2 SVGIG (reference sequence). V was shortened by 2 bases and J by 4 bases, with 5 bases between the two germline ends. The CDR3 runs to 12 residues. The CDR3 DNA is TGTGCCTGGAGTCTACTTAATGAAAAACTGTTTTTT. This translates into CAWSLLNEKLFF.

This clone appeared a few times. This chain joins TRBV20-1 and TRBJ2-1; D gene ambiguous. Looked up from germline, CDR1 is DFQATT and CDR2 is SNEGSKA (reference sequence). V was cut by 1 base and J by 10 bases, with 8 bases left in between. The CDR3 consists of 11 residues. The CDR3 loop reads CSARAMREQFF. CDR3 DNA sequence: TGCAGTGCTAGAGCTATGCGGGAGCAGTTCTTC.